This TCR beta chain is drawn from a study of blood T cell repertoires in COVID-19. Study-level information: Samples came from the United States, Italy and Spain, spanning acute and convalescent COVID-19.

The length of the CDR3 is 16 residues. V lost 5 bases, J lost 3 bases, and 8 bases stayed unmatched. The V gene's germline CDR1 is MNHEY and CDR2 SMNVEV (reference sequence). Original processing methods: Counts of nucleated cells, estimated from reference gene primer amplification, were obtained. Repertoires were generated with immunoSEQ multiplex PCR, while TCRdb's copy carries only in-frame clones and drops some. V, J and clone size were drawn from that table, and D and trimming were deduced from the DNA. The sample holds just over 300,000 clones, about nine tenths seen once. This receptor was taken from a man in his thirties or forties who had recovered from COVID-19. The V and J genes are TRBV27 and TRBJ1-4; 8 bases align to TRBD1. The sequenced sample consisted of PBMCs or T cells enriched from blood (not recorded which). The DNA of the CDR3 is TGTGCCAGCAGTGCCAGACAGGGGTCCCCTAATGAAAAACTGTTTTTT. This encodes CASSARQGSPNEKLFF. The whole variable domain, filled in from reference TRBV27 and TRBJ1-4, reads EAQVTQNPRYLITVTGKKLTVTCSQNMNHEYMSWYRQDPGLGLRQIYYSMNVEVTDKGDVPEGYKVSRKEKRNFPLILESPSPNQTSLYFCASSARQGSPNEKLFFGSGTQLSVL.